What follows are 18 T cell receptor beta chains derived from one specimen sequenced in a study of somatic mutations in cytotoxic T cells in rheumatoid arthritis. The data were produced by immunoSEQ multiplex PCR, yet TCRdb's version contains in-frame clones alone and is incomplete. The repertoire holds 10,000 to 13,000 clones, with 70% to 75% as singletons. Source material: CD8+ T cells sorted from blood. These receptors came from an adult with rheumatoid arthritis.

The V call is TRBV5-5, the J call TRBJ1-5, with a possible D match to TRBD1 (6 bases). The CDR3 has 14 residues. From germline, CDR1 is SGHKS and CDR2 YYEKEE (reference sequence). The V and J ends lost 2 bases and 5 bases respectively, with 11 bases between them. DNA of the CDR3: TGTGCCAGCAGCTTAGCAGGGGTTCATCAGCCCCAGCATTTT. It encodes CASSLAGVHQPQHF.

The chain couples TRBV25-1 to TRBJ1-2; 8 bases align to TRBD1. V shed 5 bases and J 0 bases; nucleotides not matched to a gene: 11. This CDR3 spans 17 amino acids. The V gene's germline CDR1 is MGHDK and CDR2 SYGVNS. The CDR3 here is CASSTDRGRRSNYGYTF. The CDR3 DNA reads TGTGCCAGCAGTACCGACAGGGGTCGACGGTCTAACTATGGCTACACCTTC.

The rearrangement joins TRBV4-3 to TRBJ2-6; no definite D call. V was clipped by 0 bases and J by 8 bases, with 5 bases between them. Germline CDR1 reads LGHNA; CDR2 reads YSLEER. This CDR3 contains 13 residues. CDR3 nucleotides: TGCGCCAGCAGCCAAGAACCCCCCAACGTCCTGACTTTC. Translated: CASSQEPPNVLTF.

This clone was observed a single time. The rearrangement uses TRBV28 and TRBJ1-1, with a weak D call TRBD1 (6 bases). V was pared by 6 bases and J by 2 bases, with 22 bases between. This CDR3 is built from 17 residues. CDR1 MDHEN and CDR2 SYDVKM come from the germline V gene. CDR3 in DNA: TGTGCCAGCAGCCTACCCGACTGGGGGGCCCGAAACACTGAAGCTTTCTTT. Its translation is CASSLPDWGARNTEAFF.

This chain connects TRBV28 to TRBJ2-1; 7 bases align to TRBD2. Germline assignment: CDR1 MDHEN and CDR2 SYDVKM. V shed 4 bases and J 5 bases; nucleotides not matched to a gene: 8. The CDR3 has 15 residues. The CDR3 region is CASSSLRLANNEQFF. The CDR3 DNA sequence: TGTGCCAGCAGTTCCTTGAGACTAGCCAACAATGAGCAGTTCTTC.

V gene TRBV6-5 combines with J gene TRBJ2-1, with 8 bases matching TRBD1. The CDR3 runs to 14 residues. CDR1 MNHEY and CDR2 SVGAGI come from the germline V gene. Trimming took 1 base from V and 8 from J; bases not matched to a gene: 4. The CDR3 loop reads CASSYYQGADEQFF. CDR3 in DNA: TGTGCCAGCAGTTACTACCAGGGGGCCGATGAGCAGTTCTTC.

The J gene is TRBJ2-2, the V gene TRBV5-6; D is perhaps TRBD2 (6 bases). This CDR3 contains 16 residues. Trimming cost V 0 bases and J 1 base, with 10 bases left between them. Germline loops: CDR1 SGHDT, CDR2 YYEEEE. CDR3 amino acids: CASSLERGGNTGELFF. DNA of the CDR3: TGTGCCAGCAGCTTGGAAAGGGGAGGGAACACCGGGGAGCTGTTTTTT.

The rearrangement joins TRBV29-1 to TRBJ2-7; 7 positions agree with TRBD1. The CDR3 runs to 13 residues. V was pared by 4 bases and J by 2 bases, with 5 bases of the junction left unmatched. In germline, CDR1 is SQVTM, CDR2 ANQGSEA. The DNA for the CDR3 is TGCAGCGTTGCCGGGACAGTTGCCTACGAGCAGTACTTC. Translating it yields CSVAGTVAYEQYF.

The genes are TRBV7-9 and TRBJ2-1; no clear D gene. Trimming shortened V by 4 bases and J by 8 bases, and 9 bases separated the two germline ends. This CDR3 has 12 residues. The germline gives CDR1 SEHNR, CDR2 FQNEAQ (reference sequence). This CDR3 is CASSSLADEQFF. DNA for the CDR3: TGTGCCAGCAGCTCCCTCGCTGATGAGCAGTTCTTC.

The J gene is TRBJ2-7, the V gene TRBV4-3, with TRBD1 matching 8 bases. This CDR3 has 15 residues. Unmatched junction bases numbered 7, after V lost 4 bases and J lost 2 bases. Germline CDR1 LGHNA, CDR2 YSLEER. DNA for the CDR3: TGCGCCAGCAGCCTTGATCAGGGGGCTACCTACGAGCAGTACTTC. Translating gives CASSLDQGATYEQYF.

The chain joins TRBV27 to TRBJ1-5; no clear D. Germline CDR1 is MNHEY and CDR2 is SMNVEV (reference sequence). The CDR3 runs 13 residues. V shed 4 bases and J shed 10 bases, with 14 bases lying between them. CDR3 sequence (DNA): TGTGCCAGCAGTTACGCCGTTCCGGGACCCCAGCATTTT. Its protein product is CASSYAVPGPQHF.

The chain combines TRBV2 with TRBJ2-2, with D perhaps matching TRBD1 or TRBD2 (5 bases each). CDR3 length: 14 amino acids. Between the trimmed V and J ends, which lost 4 bases and 8 bases, there was a span of 14 bases. Germline values: CDR1 SNHLY, CDR2 FYNNEI. The CDR3 coding sequence is TGTGCCAGCAGTGTGGGGCTAGCTACTGGGGAGCTGTTTTTT. Residues: CASSVGLATGELFF.

CDR3 in amino acids: CASSVGGTGGYEQYF. CDR3 nucleotide sequence: TGTGCCAGCAGCGTAGGGGGGACAGGGGGCTACGAGCAGTACTTC. The genes are TRBV9 and TRBJ2-7, with 11 bases matching TRBD1. CDR3 size: 15 residues. CDR1 and CDR2 (germline): SGDLS, YYNGEE. V dropped 0 bases and J dropped 3; count of bases not matched to a gene: 2.

This sequence joins TRBV5-1 and TRBJ1-1; no clear D. Per the germline V gene, CDR1 is SGHRS and CDR2 is YFSETQ. The CDR3 is 17 residues long. V lost 0 bases and J 1 base, leaving 16 bases between the germline ends. CDR3 residues: CASSLASVGKGNTEAFF. For the CDR3, the DNA is TGCGCCAGCAGCTTGGCCTCGGTAGGCAAAGGGAACACTGAAGCTTTCTTT. Supplemented by reference TRBV5-1 and TRBJ1-1, the full variable domain reads KAGVTQTPRYLIKTRGQQVTLSCSPISGHRSVSWYQQTPGQGLQFLFEYFSETQRNKGNFPGRFSGRQFSNSRSEMNVSTLELGDSALYLCASSLASVGKGNTEAFFGQGTRLTVV.

The genes are TRBV7-8 and TRBJ2-2, with D uncertain. This CDR3 has 14 amino acids. Per germline, CDR1 SGHVS and CDR2 FQNEAQ. V dropped 5 bases and J dropped 4 bases, with 11 bases sitting between them. CDR3 region: CASSQDGFTGELFF. The CDR3 DNA sequence: TGTGCCAGCAGCCAAGATGGGTTCACCGGGGAGCTGTTTTTT.

J is TRBJ2-7 and V is TRBV6-5; 7 bases are a match to TRBD2. CDR1 is MNHEY, CDR2 SVGAGI, per germline. J gave up 2 bases and V 2 bases, and 9 bases lay outside the gene matches. The CDR3 is made up of 16 amino acids. CDR3 in amino acids: CASSYGWGGSAYEQYF. The DNA for the CDR3 is TGTGCCAGCAGTTACGGGTGGGGGGGTAGCGCCTACGAGCAGTACTTC.

The chain combines TRBV9 with TRBJ2-7; D not resolved. CDR3 length equals 14 residues. Trimming left V 3 bases short and J 4 bases short, with 14 bases between. Germline CDR1 is SGDLS and CDR2 is YYNGEE. The CDR3 region is CASSAAPDVYEQYF. CDR3 coding DNA: TGTGCCAGCAGCGCGGCTCCAGACGTTTACGAGCAGTACTTC.

V and J are TRBV4-1 and TRBJ2-5; 13 nucleotides agree with TRBD2. The V gene end was trimmed by 3 bases and the J gene end by 4 bases; junction bases not matched to a gene: 8. The CDR3 has 17 amino acids. Germline V gives CDR1 MGHRA, CDR2 YSYEKL. The CDR3: CASSQLTSGGARETQYF. Here the CDR3 DNA reads TGCGCCAGCAGCCAGCTTACTAGCGGGGGGGCAAGAGAGACCCAGTACTTC.